This TCR beta chain comes out of a study of T cell responses to AZD1222 COVID-19 vaccine. General study findings and limits: Increases in Spike-specific TCR breadth and depth were seen after two AZD1222 doses. Baseline antibody screening turned up just six seropositive AZD1222 recipients. The donor group comprised mostly white British people and more females; the analysis possibly underestimated clonal diversity.

Produced via immunoSEQ multiplex PCR; TCRdb's table is partial and in-frame only. Among 88,000 or so clones listed, about nine tenths were seen once. Points on this clone: As yet, its antigen is unknown.

From germline, CDR1 is LNHNV and CDR2 YYDKDF (reference sequence). The CDR3 loop spans 13 amino acids. Trimming at V came to 4 bases and at J to 7 bases, leaving 6 bases not matched to a gene. The TCR originated in an adult in good health. The sequencing here drew on peripheral blood, taken on day 0 of AZD1222 vaccination. This chain uses TRBV15 with TRBJ1-2; 7 bases are shared with TRBD1. CDR3 sequence: CATSNDRARGYTF. The CDR3 region has the DNA TGTGCCACCAGCAACGACAGGGCTCGTGGCTACACCTTC. The complete variable domain, with remaining parts taken from reference TRBV15 and TRBJ1-2, reads DAMVIQNPRYQVTQFGKPVTLSCSQTLNHNVMYWYQQKSSQAPKLLFHYYDKDFNNEADTPDNFQSRRPNTSFCFLDIRSPGLGDTAMYLCATSNDRARGYTFGSGTRLTVV.